This TCR beta chain originates from a study of T-cell memory formation after mild COVID-19. Study conclusions and caveats: Later expanders leaned CD4+, whereas clones that contracted between day 15 and 85 were balanced CD4/CD8.

With regard to this clonotype: Its antigen is not identified.

The CDR3 sequence is 15 residues long. The V and J ends lost 0 bases and 1 base respectively, with 12 bases between them. CDR1 is DFQATT and CDR2 is SNEGSKA in the germline V gene (reference sequence). TCRdb fed the 5' RACE reads into MiXCR, producing one record per CDR3 protein. The sample lists under 250,000 distinct CDR3 sequences; over 15% were seen once. The clonotype was recovered from an adult woman who had mild COVID-19 (a few samples of this study predate the infection). Cell type and time point are not known. V usage is TRBV20-1 and J usage is TRBJ2-5; tentatively, D is TRBD2 (6 bases). What was sequenced was PBMCs or a T cell subset sorted from them (not recorded which). This chain's CDR3 is CSARDRTTAQETQYF. CDR3 nucleotide sequence: TGCAGTGCTAGAGATCGGACTACCGCCCAAGAGACCCAGTACTTC.